What follows are 30 T cell receptor beta chains derived from one specimen sequenced in a study of T cells after yellow fever vaccination. TCRdb reanalysed the 5' RACE reads using MiXCR and keeps one entry per CDR3 protein. The sample lists approximately 300,000 distinct CDR3 sequences, over 8.5% occurring once. This specimen consisted of CD4+ T cells sorted from PBMCs, obtained 45 days after the yellow fever booster vaccination. Source of these receptors: a man in his late teens or twenties who received the YFV17D yellow fever vaccine.

The table lists this clonotype with a few counts. The rearrangement links TRBV7-2 to TRBJ2-2; D unclear. Germline V gene sequence: CDR1 SGHTA, CDR2 FQGNSA. The CDR3 runs 15 residues. The ends were cut back, 1 base at V and 8 bases at J, with 14 bases in the middle. This CDR3 reads CASSLVKGFYGELFF. The CDR3 DNA reads TGTGCCAGCAGCTTAGTAAAGGGTTTCTATGGGGAGCTGTTTTTT. The variable domain in full, completed from reference TRBV7-2 and TRBJ2-2, reads GAGVSQSPSNKVTEKGKDVELRCDPISGHTALYWYRQSLGQGLEFLIYFQGNSAPDKSGLPSDRFSAERTGGSVSTLTIQRTQQEDSAVYLCASSLVKGFYGELFFGEGSRLTVL.

This clonotype came up a few times. The rearrangement links TRBV7-2 to TRBJ1-2; TRBD1 agrees at 9 bases. This CDR3 has 17 residues. Germline V gene sequence: CDR1 SGHTA, CDR2 FQGNSA. J was trimmed by 2 bases and V by 5 bases; bases with no gene match: 12. The CDR3 spells CASSKNGAGQGNYGYTF. The CDR3 DNA follows: TGTGCCAGCAGCAAAAACGGGGCGGGACAGGGAAACTATGGCTACACCTTC.

CDR3 nucleotide sequence: TGTGCCAGCTCAGCCAGGGTGGGCGACGAGCAGTACTTC. Its protein product is CASSARVGDEQYF. The chain is built from TRBV18 and TRBJ2-7; TRBD1 might be the D (5 bases). Between the trimmed V and J ends, which lost 5 bases and 5 bases, there was a span of 13 bases. Germline assignment: CDR1 KGHSH and CDR2 LQKENI. This CDR3 contains 13 residues.

The sample holds a few counts of this clonotype. The chain recombines TRBV7-9 with TRBJ2-6; D ambiguous. The CDR3 is 16 amino acids. V was cut by 1 base and J by 4 bases, with 11 bases left in between. Germline V gene sequence: CDR1 SEHNR, CDR2 FQNEAQ (reference sequence). The CDR3 spells CASSLGSLVGANVLTF. The CDR3 region has the DNA TGTGCCAGCAGCTTAGGTTCCCTCGTAGGGGCCAACGTCCTGACTTTC.

This clonotype was seen repeatedly, ten times or more. The chain has TRBV5-1 and TRBJ2-7; D gene uncertain. The germline V gene has CDR1 SGHRS and CDR2 YFSETQ. CDR3 length: 10 residues. Trimming left V 7 bases short and J 4 bases short, with 6 bases between. CDR3 sequence (DNA): TGCGCCAGCGGAGTATACGAGCAGTACTTC. Its protein product is CASGVYEQYF.

CDR3 coding DNA: TGTGCCAGCAGCCCCATACCGGGACGGTGGGTCTATGGCTACACCTTC. Amino acid sequence: CASSPIPGRWVYGYTF. The gene calls are TRBV7-6 and TRBJ1-2; D is possibly TRBD1 (5 bases). V was pared by 5 bases and J by 4 bases, with 20 bases between. The CDR3 has 16 amino acids. The germline V gene has CDR1 SGHVS and CDR2 FNYEAQ.

The CDR3 loop reads CASSPRGWQSEYSPLHF. DNA for the CDR3: TGTGCCAGCAGCCCTCGGGGGTGGCAGTCGGAATATTCACCCCTCCACTTT. The rearrangement uses TRBV7-2 and TRBJ1-6, with D perhaps TRBD1 (5 bases). The CDR3 is 17 residues long. V was cut by 5 bases and J by 8 bases, with 22 bases left in between. The germline CDR1 and CDR2 sequences are SGHTA and FQGNSA.

This chain links TRBV28 with TRBJ1-4; D is unresolved. CDR1 is MDHEN and CDR2 is SYDVKM in the germline V gene. The CDR3 extends over 13 amino acids. V was pared by 7 bases and J by 7 bases, with 13 bases between. The CDR3 bases are TGTGCCAGCAATCCGGGGAGTGGTGAAAAACTGTTTTTT. Residues: CASNPGSGEKLFF.

The V and J genes are TRBV5-1 and TRBJ2-5, with TRBD1 as a possible D gene (7 bases). This CDR3 spans 14 amino acids. Germline CDR1 and CDR2: SGHRS and YFSETQ. V dropped 4 bases and J dropped 5 bases, with 15 bases sitting between them. CDR3 protein: CASSPLQGRETQYF. The CDR3 DNA sequence: TGCGCCAGCAGCCCATTACAGGGGAGGGAGACCCAGTACTTC.

This chain uses TRBV6-1 with TRBJ2-7; a weak D match, TRBD1 (5 bases). Trimming took 6 bases from V and 3 from J, leaving 15 bases between them. CDR1 and CDR2 (germline): MNHNS, SASEGT. The CDR3 length is 14 residues. As DNA, the CDR3 is TGTGCCAGCAGGGTGGCAGGGAAAAGCTACGAGCAGTACGTC. Its protein product is CASRVAGKSYEQYV.

This clonotype appeared a few times. V is TRBV12-3 or TRBV12-4 and J is TRBJ1-4; tentatively, D is TRBD1 (6 bases). Trimming removed 5 bases at V and 7 bases at J, with 8 bases between. This CDR3 region has 12 residues. CDR3 amino acids: CASSVQGEKLFF. DNA for the CDR3: TGTGCCAGCAGTGTACAGGGTGAAAAACTGTTTTTT.

This chain connects TRBV12-3 or TRBV12-4 to TRBJ2-1; tentative D call: TRBD1 (5 bases). Trimming removed 10 bases from V and 3 bases from J, with 10 bases in between. This CDR3 is built from 12 residues. CDR3 amino acids: CATETDYNEQFF. CDR3 nucleotides: TGTGCCACCGAGACAGACTACAATGAGCAGTTCTTC.

This clonotype turned up a few times. The rearrangement links TRBV15 to TRBJ2-1, with D perhaps TRBD1 or TRBD2 (6 bases each). Trimming took 1 base from V and 3 from J, leaving 13 bases between them. The V gene's germline CDR1 is LNHNV and CDR2 YYDKDF (reference sequence). The length of the CDR3 is 16 residues. The CDR3: CATSRATGANYNEQFF. In DNA, the CDR3 is TGTGCCACCAGCAGAGCTACGGGGGCAAACTACAATGAGCAGTTCTTC. The full variable domain, completed using reference TRBV15 and TRBJ2-1, is DAMVIQNPRYQVTQFGKPVTLSCSQTLNHNVMYWYQQKSSQAPKLLFHYYDKDFNNEADTPDNFQSRRPNTSFCFLDIRSPGLGDTAMYLCATSRATGANYNEQFFGPGTRLTVL.

This clonotype was seen a handful of times. The chain carries TRBV20-1 and TRBJ1-2; 7 bases match TRBD1. Germline trimming cut 6 bases from V and 1 base from J; bases unmatched to any gene: 5. Germline CDR1 DFQATT, CDR2 SNEGSKA (reference sequence). CDR3 length equals 13 residues. The CDR3 DNA reads as TGCAGTGCCCTAGACAGGGTTAACTATGGCTACACCTTC. Its protein product is CSALDRVNYGYTF.

The V call is TRBV7-2, the J call TRBJ2-3, with TRBD1 matching 8 bases. The germline V gene encodes CDR1 SGHTA and CDR2 FQGNSA. Trimming removed 5 bases from V and 1 base from J; junction bases left unmatched: 5. This CDR3 contains 15 residues. The CDR3: CASSRSGQGTDTQYF. In DNA form, the CDR3 reads TGTGCCAGCAGCCGATCGGGACAGGGCACAGATACGCAGTATTTT.

The chain links TRBV12-3 or TRBV12-4 to TRBJ1-2; the D gene is possibly TRBD1 (5 bases). The CDR3 is 13 residues long. V lost 5 bases, J lost 3 bases, and 10 bases lay in between. The DNA for the CDR3 is TGTGCCAGCAGTACCCAAGGGGACTATGGCTACACCTTC. Amino acids: CASSTQGDYGYTF.

This clonotype was seen a few times. The chain is built from TRBV4-2 and TRBJ2-3, with 8 bases that match TRBD2. The CDR3 extends over 17 amino acids. CDR1 and CDR2 from the germline V gene are LGHNA and YNFKEQ. V gave up 2 bases and J gave up 7 bases; unmatched junction bases: 14. DNA of the CDR3: TGTGCCAGCAGCCAACCCGCCGTAGCGGGGAAGGGAAATACGCAGTATTTT. Amino acid sequence: CASSQPAVAGKGNTQYF.

This clonotype was observed many times. The CDR3 coding sequence is TGTGCCACCAACAGCGGGGGGTTCTACGAGCAGTACGTC. As protein: CATNSGGFYEQYV. V usage is TRBV6-1 and J usage is TRBJ2-7, with 9 positions matching TRBD2. Trimming at V came to 10 bases and at J to 3 bases, leaving 7 bases not matched to a gene. From germline, CDR1 is MNHNS and CDR2 SASEGT. CDR3 size: 13 residues.

The chain couples TRBV15 to TRBJ2-2; D gene unclear. V was shortened by 0 bases and J by 7 bases, with 9 bases between the two germline ends. Germline CDR1 reads LNHNV; CDR2 reads YYDKDF (reference sequence). This CDR3 has 14 residues. CDR3 bases: TGTGCCACCAGCAGAGATCGCACGGGCGGGGAGCTGTTTTTT. As protein: CATSRDRTGGELFF.

This clonotype has just a few counts. This chain connects TRBV20-1 to TRBJ2-3, with 8 nucleotides matching TRBD2. V trimming: 6 bases; J trimming: 1 base; junction bases outside the gene matches: 9. The CDR3 has 15 residues. Germline lookup yields CDR1 DFQATT and CDR2 SNEGSKA (reference sequence). The CDR3 here is CSASGGDPGTDTQYF. DNA of the CDR3: TGCAGTGCCTCCGGGGGGGATCCGGGCACAGATACGCAGTATTTT.

J is TRBJ2-1 and V is TRBV6-4; D may be TRBD1 or TRBD2 (6 bases each). Looked up from germline, CDR1 is MRHNA and CDR2 is SNTAGT. This CDR3 has 13 amino acids. Trimming pared 6 bases from V and 8 bases from J, leaving 14 bases between. CDR3 loop: CASRPSGGYEQFF. The CDR3 region has the DNA TGTGCCAGCAGACCTTCCGGGGGCTATGAGCAGTTCTTC.

The rearrangement links TRBV7-2 to TRBJ2-5; D possibly corresponds to TRBD2 (7 bases). Germline V CDR1 and CDR2: SGHTA, FQGNSA. Trimming left V 3 bases short and J 5 bases short, with 13 bases between. The CDR3 is 14 residues long. The DNA of the CDR3 is TGTGCCAGCAGCTTGGGGGGGGGCGTCGAGACCCAGTACTTC. Translation gives CASSLGGGVETQYF.

This clonotype appeared a single time. J is TRBJ2-5 and V is TRBV18; D is unresolved. Looked up from germline, CDR1 is KGHSH and CDR2 is LQKENI. Trimming removed 8 bases from V and 5 bases from J, with 9 bases in between. This CDR3 is 11 amino acids long. The DNA of the CDR3 is TGTGCCAGCGCAGACCTTGAGACCCAGTACTTC. It encodes CASADLETQYF.

The chain recombines TRBV20-1 with TRBJ1-6; possible D gene TRBD1, 5 bases. Trimming pared 1 base from V and 9 bases from J, leaving 13 bases between. The CDR3 spans 14 residues. Germline loops: CDR1 DFQATT, CDR2 SNEGSKA (reference sequence). The CDR3 here is CSARASGMASPLHF. CDR3 nucleotides: TGCAGTGCTAGAGCATCAGGGATGGCTTCACCCCTCCACTTT.

The chain couples TRBV11-2 to TRBJ2-1; possibly TRBD1 for D (6 bases). This CDR3 region has 13 residues. Germline CDR1 SGHAT, CDR2 FQNNGV. Between the trimmed V and J ends, which lost 4 bases and 16 bases, there was a span of 20 bases. The CDR3 bases are TGTGCCAGCAGCTCGCCTTACGACAGGAGCCCATTCTTC. The encoded protein is CASSSPYDRSPFF.

The chain combines TRBV5-1 with TRBJ2-2, with D maybe TRBD1 (6 bases). The germline gives CDR1 SGHRS, CDR2 YFSETQ. V was pared by 0 bases and J by 8 bases, with 17 bases between. This CDR3 is 16 amino acids long. The DNA of the CDR3 is TGCGCCAGCAGCTTGGGGGCCGACAGGCGCTCTGGGGAGCTGTTTTTT. This sequence encodes CASSLGADRRSGELFF. The variable domain in full, completed from reference TRBV5-1 and TRBJ2-2, reads KAGVTQTPRYLIKTRGQQVTLSCSPISGHRSVSWYQQTPGQGLQFLFEYFSETQRNKGNFPGRFSGRQFSNSRSEMNVSTLELGDSALYLCASSLGADRRSGELFFGEGSRLTVL.

The chain recombines TRBV7-2 with TRBJ1-3; D remains unclear. Germline V CDR1 and CDR2: SGHTA, FQGNSA. V was trimmed by 7 bases and J by 6 bases, leaving 10 bases between them. This CDR3 spans 12 amino acids. The CDR3 here is CASTPGQNTIYF. In DNA, the CDR3 is TGTGCCAGCACCCCAGGCCAAAACACCATATATTTT.

The chain carries TRBV20-1 and TRBJ2-5; TRBD1 matches 7 bases. The CDR3 has 13 residues. Germline CDR1 and CDR2: DFQATT and SNEGSKA (reference sequence). V trimming: 6 bases; J trimming: 0 bases; junction bases outside the gene matches: 4. In DNA, the CDR3 is TGCAGTGCCCTGACAGGGTACCAAGAGACCCAGTACTTC. Encoded protein: CSALTGYQETQYF.

The genes are TRBV20-1 and TRBJ2-3; 11 positions match TRBD2. The CDR3 is 14 residues long. V shed 6 bases, J shed 0 bases, and the junction held 2 bases outside the gene matches. Germline V CDR1 and CDR2: DFQATT, SNEGSKA (reference sequence). The CDR3 coding sequence is TGCAGTGCCCTAGCGGGGGGTAGCACAGATACGCAGTATTTT. Protein product: CSALAGGSTDTQYF.

Concerning this clonotype itself: Germline is not matched at one junction end, which may reflect a read error. The V and J genes are TRBV5-1 and TRBJ2-5; 9 bases agree with TRBD1. CDR1 and CDR2 (germline): SGHRS, YFSETQ. The CDR3 consists of 13 residues. In DNA form, the CDR3 reads TGTGCCAGCAGCTTAGGGACAGGGGAGACCCAGTACTTC. This sequence encodes CASSLGTGETQYF.